These T cell receptor beta chains were read from a single sample in a study of a mutant IDH1 vaccine in newly diagnosed glioma. Which antigens these TCRs recognize remains unknown. Produced via immunoSEQ multiplex PCR; TCRdb's table is partial and in-frame only. The sample holds tens of thousands of clones, 84% seen once. This material consisted of PBMCs, taken from a glioma patient whose treatment included an IDH1 peptide vaccine. These receptors came from a man aged 35 to 55 with glioma. Both conserved end residues are part of each CDR3. Fields, in order: V gene, D gene, clone size, J gene, CDR3 DNA, CDR3 protein. A D gene is named only where the DNA matches it firmly. A row's size may be missing; if present it is once, few, many or a size class.

v_gene: TRBV28
d_gene: .
abundance: .
j_gene: TRBJ1-4
CDR3nt: TGTGCCAGCACATTGACAGGCGTTAATGAAAAACTGTTTTTT
CDR3aa: CASTLTGVNEKLFF

v_gene: TRBV14
d_gene: .
abundance: .
j_gene: TRBJ2-5
CDR3nt: TGTGCCAGCAGCCAACGCACAGGGCTCGTAGAGACCCAGTACTTC
CDR3aa: CASSQRTGLVETQYF

v_gene: TRBV28
d_gene: TRBD2
abundance: .
j_gene: TRBJ2-7
CDR3nt: TGTGCCAGCAGAGAAAGAAGGACTAGCGGGAGATCCTACGAGCAGTACTTC
CDR3aa: CASRERRTSGRSYEQYF

v_gene: TRBV9
d_gene: TRBD1
abundance: .
j_gene: TRBJ1-2
CDR3nt: TGTGCCAGCAGCGCTCAGGGGGCCTATGGCTACACCTTC
CDR3aa: CASSAQGAYGYTF

v_gene: TRBV4-1
d_gene: .
abundance: .
j_gene: TRBJ2-7
CDR3nt: TGCGCCAGCAGCCAAACTAGTGTGAGAGGGCCTAGCGAGCAGTACTTC
CDR3aa: CASSQTSVRGPSEQYF

v_gene: TRBV19
d_gene: TRBD1
abundance: .
j_gene: TRBJ1-4
CDR3nt: TGTGCCAGTACCCGGACAGGGGGTAATGAAAAACTGTTTTTT
CDR3aa: CASTRTGGNEKLFF

v_gene: TRBV9
d_gene: .
abundance: few
j_gene: TRBJ1-1
CDR3nt: TGTGCCAGCAGCGTAGTGGCGGGGGGTGTCACTGAAGCTTTCTTT
CDR3aa: CASSVVAGGVTEAFF

v_gene: TRBV7-6
d_gene: TRBD1
abundance: few
j_gene: TRBJ1-1
CDR3nt: TGTGCCAGCAGCTTAACTCCGGGGACAGTAGCTTTCTTT
CDR3aa: CASSLTPGTVAFF

v_gene: TRBV29-1
d_gene: .
abundance: .
j_gene: TRBJ2-3
CDR3nt: TGCAGCGCGAGGGCCCCAGATACGCAGTATTTT
CDR3aa: CSARAPDTQYF

v_gene: TRBV5-1
d_gene: .
abundance: .
j_gene: TRBJ1-4
CDR3nt: TGCGCCACGACGCGGGGTCTTGGTGAAAAACTGTTTTTT
CDR3aa: CATTRGLGEKLFF

v_gene: TRBV6-1
d_gene: .
abundance: .
j_gene: TRBJ2-7
CDR3nt: TGTGCCAGCAGCAGACAGGACGGCTACGAGCAGTACTTC
CDR3aa: CASSRQDGYEQYF

v_gene: TRBV9
d_gene: TRBD2
abundance: .
j_gene: TRBJ2-5
CDR3nt: TGTGCCAGCAGCGTAGGGGCTAGCGGGGGGCTACAAGAGACCCAGTACTTC
CDR3aa: CASSVGASGGLQETQYF

v_gene: TRBV4-3
d_gene: .
abundance: .
j_gene: TRBJ1-3
CDR3nt: TGCGCCAGCAGCCAAGGTCGAGGAACTGGAAACACCATATATTTT
CDR3aa: CASSQGRGTGNTIYF

v_gene: TRBV7-2
d_gene: .
abundance: .
j_gene: TRBJ1-4
CDR3nt: TGTGCCAGCAGCTTATTGTTCAGGGCATCCAATGAAAAACTGTTTTTT
CDR3aa: CASSLLFRASNEKLFF

v_gene: TRBV4-1
d_gene: TRBD2
abundance: .
j_gene: TRBJ2-7
CDR3nt: TGCGCCAGCAGCCAAGAGTCGCCTAGCGGGCGGGGAAAGTGGTCCTACGAGCAGTACTTC
CDR3aa: CASSQESPSGRGKWSYEQYF

v_gene: TRBV19
d_gene: .
abundance: .
j_gene: TRBJ2-5
CDR3nt: TGTGCCAGTAGTATAGGACAAGGGCGGCAGTGGGAGACCCAGTACTTC
CDR3aa: CASSIGQGRQWETQYF

v_gene: TRBV29-1
d_gene: TRBD2
abundance: .
j_gene: TRBJ2-7
CDR3nt: TGCAGCGTCAGCTTTAGCGGGAGTCGCTACGAGCAGTACTTC
CDR3aa: CSVSFSGSRYEQYF

v_gene: TRBV25-1
d_gene: TRBD1
abundance: .
j_gene: TRBJ1-3
CDR3nt: TGTGCCAGCAGTCCGGGACAGCCTGGAAACACCATATATTTT
CDR3aa: CASSPGQPGNTIYF

v_gene: TRBV6-5
d_gene: .
abundance: .
j_gene: TRBJ2-3
CDR3nt: TGTGCCAGCAGCTCGGACAGAGATACGCAGTATTTT
CDR3aa: CASSSDRDTQYF

v_gene: TRBV4-2
d_gene: .
abundance: .
j_gene: TRBJ2-3
CDR3nt: TGTGCCAGCAGCCAAGATCTCAGCGGCACAGATACGCAGTATTTT
CDR3aa: CASSQDLSGTDTQYF

v_gene: TRBV4-1
d_gene: .
abundance: .
j_gene: TRBJ1-5
CDR3nt: TGCGCCAGCAGCCAAGGGGATAGCAATCAGCCCCAGCATTTT
CDR3aa: CASSQGDSNQPQHF